The present entry profiles one TCR beta chain with its context. V was clipped by 7 bases and J by 2 bases; unmatched bases: 3. The CDR3 has 13 residues. Germline CDR1 is LNHDA and CDR2 is SQIVND (reference sequence). Sequencing was performed with immunoSEQ multiplex PCR; in TCRdb, only in-frame clones are kept and a portion is missing. The repertoire holds roughly 500,000 clones, with 75% to 80% as singletons. These data come from a study of shared T cell receptors in the human thymus. Separately, the same data were catalogued under a study of human thymus T cells. That study adds: Healthy Finnish infants undergoing corrective surgery for congenital heart defects provided the donor material. Thymic tissue was derived from resections collected during corrective heart surgery. Thymic and blood repertoires showed apparently biased V and J gene usage. Thymic TCR repertoires of unrelated people reportedly overlapped highly.

The V gene is TRBV19, the J gene TRBJ2-5, with 8 nucleotides matching TRBD1. Input material: thymocytes. This TCR was recovered from a boy less than two years old with a congenital heart defect. DNA of the CDR3: TGTGCCAGTAAGACAGGGGCTCAAGAGACCCAGTACTTC. Translation: CASKTGAQETQYF.